This T cell receptor (beta chain) was found in a study of OX40 agonist ivuxolimab in advanced cancers. Study context: It was ivuxolimab, an agonistic anti-OX40 (CD134) antibody, that patients were treated with. People who had prior anti-PD-1, anti-PD-L1 or anti-CTLA-4 therapy could take part, and around 40% had some.

Losses at the gene ends were 3 bases for V and 9 bases for J; bases not matched to a gene: 10. Germline-derived CDR1 and CDR2 are MNHNS and SASEGT. This CDR3 contains 14 residues. Individuals having autoimmune disease history or systemic immunosuppression were not enrolled. Researchers took blood at baseline, on cycle 4 day 1, and on cycle 7 day 1. The protocol was immunoSEQ multiplex PCR, while the TCRdb copy is restricted to in-frame clones and leaves out a portion. The sample gives tens of thousands of clones, around three quarters of which show up once; 8% to 10% is in the top ten. The chain recombines TRBV6-1 with TRBJ2-7; 8 bases map to TRBD1. This material consisted of CD4+ or CD8+ T cells sorted from blood, taken in a trial of the OX40 agonist ivuxolimab. The sequence was collected from an adult with an advanced solid tumor such as melanoma, head and neck, liver or kidney cancer. The CDR3 region is CASSEGGQDYRQYF. The CDR3 DNA follows: TGTGCCAGCAGTGAGGGGGGACAGGACTACCGGCAGTACTTC.